This is a list of T cell receptor beta chains from one sample in a study of cytomegalovirus exposure and HLA in healthy donors. Repertoires were generated with immunoSEQ multiplex PCR, while TCRdb's copy carries only in-frame clones and drops some. Altogether roughly 130,000 clones are present, 75% to 85% being singletons, with the ten largest covering roughly 3%. Sequenced input: PBMCs. The receptors derive from a woman younger than 30 in good health and CMV-seropositive. The CDR3 runs from the conserved cysteine through the conserved F or W. The D gene is left open where the match is weak. Clone size appears in some rows only: once, few, many, or a class for an expanded clone.

TRBD1	NA	15	TRBV10-3	TRBJ1-1	TGTGCCATCAGGGAGCCTCTACAGGGGACGTCTGAAGCTTTCTTT	CAIREPLQGTSEAFF
NA	NA	16	TRBV6-5	TRBJ1-2	TGTGCCAGCAGTTACTCGAAGAGGCGTACCTTCGATGGCTACACCTTC	CASSYSKRRTFDGYTF
NA	NA	16	TRBV7-8	TRBJ2-2	TGTGCCAGCAGCTTAGTAGGAGGGGCAGGGACCGGGGAGCTGTTTTTT	CASSLVGGAGTGELFF
NA	few	16	TRBV5-8	TRBJ2-1	TGTGCCAGCAGCCAAAATCGGGGGAAACAACACAATGAGCAGTTCTTC	CASSQNRGKQHNEQFF
TRBD1	NA	15	TRBV27	TRBJ2-3	TGTGCCAGCAGTTTCCGGGACAGGGTGGTAGATACGCAGTATTTT	CASSFRDRVVDTQYF
NA	few	15	TRBV23-1	TRBJ1-2	TGCGCCAGCAGCCAAGATGGTCGCGGGAGCTATGGCTACACCTTC	CASSQDGRGSYGYTF
TRBD2	NA	16	TRBV11-2	TRBJ2-5	TGTGCCAGCAGCTTCCCCGGGACGGGGGGTGGTGGGACCCAGTACTTC	CASSFPGTGGGGTQYF
NA	few	14	TRBV6-5	TRBJ1-5	TGTGCCAGCAGTTCCGGACAGCCTGATCAGCCCCAGCATTTT	CASSSGQPDQPQHF
NA	NA	14	TRBV4-1	TRBJ2-7	TGCGCCAGCAGCCTCGGCGGAAGCTCCTACGAGCAGTACTTC	CASSLGGSSYEQYF
TRBD1	NA	16	TRBV19	TRBJ1-1	TGTGCCAGTACCGGGCCCGGGACAGTCATGAACACTGAAGCTTTCTTT	CASTGPGTVMNTEAFF
NA	once	18	TRBV7-3	TRBJ2-5	TGTGCCAGCATCACCCTCCTGGGGCGGGGCATCAGCCAAGAGACCCAGTACTTC	CASITLLGRGISQETQYF
TRBD1	NA	11	TRBV29-1	TRBJ1-1	TGCAGCGTGGACAGGGGGACTGAAGCTTTCTTT	CSVDRGTEAFF